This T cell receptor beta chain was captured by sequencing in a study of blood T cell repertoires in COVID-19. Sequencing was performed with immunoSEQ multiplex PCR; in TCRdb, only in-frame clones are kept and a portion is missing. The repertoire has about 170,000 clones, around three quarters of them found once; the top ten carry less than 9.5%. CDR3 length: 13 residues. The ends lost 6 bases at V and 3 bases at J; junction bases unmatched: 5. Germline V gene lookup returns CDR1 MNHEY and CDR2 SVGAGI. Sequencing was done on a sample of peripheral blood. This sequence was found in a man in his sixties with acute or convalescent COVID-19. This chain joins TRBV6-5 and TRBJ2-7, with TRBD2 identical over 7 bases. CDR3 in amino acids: CASRPPGGYEQYF. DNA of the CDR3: TGTGCCAGCAGGCCCCCGGGGGGCTACGAGCAGTACTTC.